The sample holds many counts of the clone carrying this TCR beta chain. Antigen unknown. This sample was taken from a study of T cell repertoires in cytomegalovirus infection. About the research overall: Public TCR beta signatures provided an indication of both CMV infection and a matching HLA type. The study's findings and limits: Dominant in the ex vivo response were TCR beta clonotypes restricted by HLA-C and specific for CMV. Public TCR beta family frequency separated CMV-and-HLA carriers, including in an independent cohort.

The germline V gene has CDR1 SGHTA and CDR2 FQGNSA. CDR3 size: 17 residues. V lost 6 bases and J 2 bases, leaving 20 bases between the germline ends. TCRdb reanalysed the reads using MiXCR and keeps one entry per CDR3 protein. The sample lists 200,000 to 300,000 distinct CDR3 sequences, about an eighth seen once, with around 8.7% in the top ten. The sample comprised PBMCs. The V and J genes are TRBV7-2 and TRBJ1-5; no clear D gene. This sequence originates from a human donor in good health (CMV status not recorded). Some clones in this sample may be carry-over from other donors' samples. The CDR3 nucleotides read TGTGCCAGCAGTTTATCCTCTCCGGCCGGGGGCAATCAGCCCCAGCATTTT. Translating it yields CASSLSSPAGGNQPQHF.